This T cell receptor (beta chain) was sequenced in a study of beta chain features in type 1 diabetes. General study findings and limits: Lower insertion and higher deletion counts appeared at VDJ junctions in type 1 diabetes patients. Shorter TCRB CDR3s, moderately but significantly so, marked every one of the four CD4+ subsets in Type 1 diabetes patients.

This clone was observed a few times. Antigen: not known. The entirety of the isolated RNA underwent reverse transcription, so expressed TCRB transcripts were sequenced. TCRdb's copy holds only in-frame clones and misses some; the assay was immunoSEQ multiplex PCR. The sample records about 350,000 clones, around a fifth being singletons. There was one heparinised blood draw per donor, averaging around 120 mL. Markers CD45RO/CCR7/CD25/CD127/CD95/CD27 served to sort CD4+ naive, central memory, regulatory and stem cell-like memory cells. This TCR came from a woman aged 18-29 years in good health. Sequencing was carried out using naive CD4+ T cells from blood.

CDR3 residues: CASSLGTSGSTDTQYF. CDR3 sequence (DNA): TGTGCCAGCAGCCTCGGGACTAGCGGTAGCACAGATACGCAGTATTTT. The chain links TRBV9 to TRBJ2-3; 11 bases match TRBD2. This CDR3 is 16 amino acids long. Germline CDR1 reads SGDLS; CDR2 reads YYNGEE. V shed 4 bases, J shed 0 bases, and the junction held 4 bases outside the gene matches. Full variable domain (outside the CDR3, taken from reference TRBV9 and TRBJ2-3): DSGVTQTPKHLITATGQRVTLRCSPRSGDLSVYWYQQSLDQGLQFLIQYYNGEERAKGNILERFSAQQFPDLHSELNLSSLELGDSALYFCASSLGTSGSTDTQYFGPGTRLTVL.